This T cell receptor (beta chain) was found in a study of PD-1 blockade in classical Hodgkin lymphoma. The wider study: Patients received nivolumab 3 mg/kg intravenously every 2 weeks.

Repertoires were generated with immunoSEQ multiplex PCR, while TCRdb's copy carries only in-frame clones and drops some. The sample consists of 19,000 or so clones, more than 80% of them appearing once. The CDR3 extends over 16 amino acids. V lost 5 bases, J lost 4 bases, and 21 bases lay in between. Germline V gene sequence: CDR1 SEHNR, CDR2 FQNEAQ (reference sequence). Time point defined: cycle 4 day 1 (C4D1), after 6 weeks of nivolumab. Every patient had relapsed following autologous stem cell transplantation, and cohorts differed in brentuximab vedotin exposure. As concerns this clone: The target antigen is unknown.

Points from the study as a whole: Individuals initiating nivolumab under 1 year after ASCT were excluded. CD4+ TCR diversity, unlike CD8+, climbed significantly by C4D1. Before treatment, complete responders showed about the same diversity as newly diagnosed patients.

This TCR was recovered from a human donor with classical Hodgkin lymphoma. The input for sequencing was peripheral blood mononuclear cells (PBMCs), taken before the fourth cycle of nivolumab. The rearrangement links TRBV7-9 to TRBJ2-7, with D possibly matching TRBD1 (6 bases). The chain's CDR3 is CASSPGQKALSYEQYF. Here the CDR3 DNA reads TGTGCCAGCAGCCCAGGACAGAAAGCCCTCAGTTACGAGCAGTACTTC.